Listed below are T cell receptor beta chains from one sample, sequenced in a study of patients and donors after allogeneic stem cell transplantation. Each CDR3 protein gets one entry after TCRdb re-called the RT-PCR reads with MiXCR. Of approximately 430,000 distinct CDR3 sequences listed, more than 15% are singletons. Source material: blood, either unsorted or a sorted T cell fraction (not recorded which). The receptor set was obtained from a human donor who was either an allogeneic HSCT recipient or a stem cell or donor lymphocyte infusion donor (not recorded which). It is not recorded whose cells these are; they may come from a transplant donor. The conserved cysteine and the conserved F or W are not part of the CDR3 here. D genes are given only for firm matches.

d_gene	len	j_gene	v_gene	CDR3aa
-	12	TRBJ2-7	TRBV5-1	ASSLVPDRGEQY
TRBD2	13	TRBJ2-5	TRBV4-2	ASSRTSGGSETQY
TRBD1	13	TRBJ1-5	TRBV15	ATSRADRVAQPQH
-	11	TRBJ2-5	TRBV5-1	ASSVDGPRTQY
TRBD2	17	TRBJ2-1	TRBV9	ASSPGLAGARGSYNEQF
-	11	TRBJ2-7	TRBV5-6	ASSWGVGGEQY
-	14	TRBJ2-7	TRBV6-5	ASSYSIGDLPGEQY
-	13	TRBJ1-3	TRBV7-2	ASSLRFGSGNTIY
-	14	TRBJ2-1	TRBV4-1	ASSQPGRSIYNEQF
-	11	TRBJ1-5	TRBV6-1	ASSTQGNQPQH
-	15	TRBJ2-3	TRBV25-1	ASSEFRGPSSTDTQY
-	9	TRBJ1-1	TRBV12-3/TRBV12-4	ATDKFAEAF
TRBD1	13	TRBJ1-5	TRBV27	ASSKDRGGNQPQH
TRBD1	13	TRBJ2-2	TRBV12-3/TRBV12-4	ASRLRDRSTGELF
TRBD2	13	TRBJ2-7	TRBV3-1	ASSQVLAEYYEQY
-	15	TRBJ2-6	TRBV6-5	ASSYSNRGSGANVLT
-	14	TRBJ1-2	TRBV5-6	ASSLAVSDAIYGYT
-	12	TRBJ2-2	TRBV14	ASSLLMNTGELF
TRBD1	13	TRBJ2-1	TRBV12-5	ASGSGQGNGNEQF
TRBD1	12	TRBJ2-1	TRBV30	AWSKDRGLNEQF
-	14	TRBJ1-2	TRBV4-1	ASSPRVGALNYGYT
TRBD2	11	TRBJ2-1	TRBV29-1	SVLPTSGHEQF
-	11	TRBJ2-7	TRBV7-9	ASSPDVSYEQY
TRBD1	15	TRBJ2-3	TRBV15	ATSREWTGPDTDTQY
-	11	TRBJ2-5	TRBV10-3	AIRDSSAGTQY
TRBD1	14	TRBJ2-3	TRBV13	ASSSPGTGDTDTQY
TRBD2	17	TRBJ2-2	TRBV29-1	SVEGKGLAGYLLSGELF
TRBD1	10	TRBJ1-2	TRBV12-3/TRBV12-4	ASSLNRGGYT
-	14	TRBJ2-7	TRBV2	ASSPSGRVKGDEQY
TRBD2	14	TRBJ2-1	TRBV12-3/TRBV12-4	ASSQSLAGVGNEQF
TRBD1	13	TRBJ2-7	TRBV13	ASSLTGDIRGEQY
TRBD2	13	TRBJ2-7	TRBV12-3/TRBV12-4	ASSTREGLTYEQY
-	10	TRBJ1-6	TRBV11-3	ASSSSPPLLH
-	12	TRBJ2-3	TRBV20-1	SAREPTSTDTQY
-	11	TRBJ1-6	TRBV5-6	ASSLRLNSPLH
TRBD1	12	TRBJ1-1	TRBV4-1	ASSPGGVGTEAF
-	14	TRBJ1-4	TRBV5-1	ASSLAPRGGGEKLF
-	16	TRBJ2-4	TRBV6-5	ASSYSSEATLAKNIQY
-	15	TRBJ1-6	TRBV7-2	ASSLALPSGRNSPLH
-	15	TRBJ1-1	TRBV5-1	ASSKRQPRKSNTEAF
-	13	TRBJ1-1	TRBV5-1	ASSRFPGEGTEAF
-	11	TRBJ1-1	TRBV28	ASQPPLGTEAF
-	9	TRBJ1-1	TRBV29-1	SVGRGGEAF
TRBD1	13	TRBJ2-2	TRBV5-6	ASSLDRGRTGELF
-	13	TRBJ2-7	TRBV19	ASSPTHEIPYEQY